This T cell receptor beta chain was sequenced for a study of a mutant IDH1 vaccine in newly diagnosed glioma. About the research overall: Antecedent treatment encompassed radiotherapy, temozolomide, or their combination; the majority received both.

The time point was: week 5, during vaccination. What each vaccine dose contained was 300 ug of mutant IDH1 20-mer peptide, accompanied by topical imiquimod. Patients carried new grade 3 or 4 IDH1-mutant astrocytomas lacking nuclear ATRX. About this clone itself: Its cognate antigen is unknown.

General study findings and limits: Apparently unrelated to pseudoprogression were changes in the top peripheral T cell clonotypes.

V lost 5 bases, J lost 1 base, and 2 bases lay in between. The germline CDR1 and CDR2 sequences are SNHLY and FYNNEI. This CDR3 is 12 amino acids long. This table comes from immunoSEQ multiplex PCR, and its TCRdb copy is limited to in-frame clones, with some not included. The top ten clones hold roughly 0.6% of a sample with roughly 72,000 clones, roughly nine tenths of them seen once. The chain uses TRBV2 and TRBJ2-2, with D hard to call. The specimen comprised PBMCs, sampled from a glioma patient whose treatment included an IDH1 peptide vaccine. The origin of this receptor is a woman aged 50 to 60 with glioma. DNA for the CDR3: TGTGCCAGCAGTAGGAACACCGGGGAGCTGTTTTTT. It yields the protein CASSRNTGELFF.